This TCR beta chain came from a study of T-cell reconstitution after alpha-beta-depleted transplantation in children. This clonotype occurred a few times. Its target is not known. Points from the study as a whole: Expanded clones from the graft, numbering several hundred, reportedly supplied alpha-beta T cells about two months after transplant. One year after transplant, T-cell counts and diversity came mostly from newly produced T cells. Some patients showed high day-60 TCRbeta diversity, which derived from surviving recipient T cells and thymic progenitors.

As it was prepared, the TCRbeta library received unique molecular identifiers. TCRdb re-derived calls from the PCR reads in MiXCR, one entry per CDR3 protein. The data show approximately 1,000,000 distinct CDR3 sequences, 25% to 35% seen once. Specimen: PBMCs, mostly from graft donor cells, collected 360 days after TCRalphabeta/CD19-depleted stem cell transplant. This TCR came from a boy younger than two who had a stem cell transplant for SCID, so the T cells may come from the graft donor.

The CDR3 DNA reads TGTGCCAGCAGCTTAGGTGTTACCACTGAAGCTTTCTTT. As protein: CASSLGVTTEAFF. The J gene is TRBJ1-1, the V gene TRBV5-5; no clear D. The CDR3 runs to 13 residues. With 2 bases removed from V and 4 bases from J, the gap between germline ends came to 9 bases. CDR1 and CDR2 (germline): SGHKS, YYEKEE (reference sequence). Full variable domain (missing parts from reference TRBV5-5 and TRBJ1-1): DAGVTQSPTHLIKTRGQQVTLRCSPISGHKSVSWYQQVLGQGPQFIFQYYEKEERGRGNFPDRFSARQFPNYSSELNVNALLLGDSALYLCASSLGVTTEAFFGQGTRLTVV.